This TCR beta chain was sequenced for a study of cytomegalovirus exposure and HLA in healthy donors (dated by TCRdb to the late 2010s). Background for the entire study: According to an earlier analysis of 550 to 750 of the donors, about 190 million T cells yielded 95 million to 140 million unique TCR beta sequences and around 300 Gb of sequence data. Using immunosequencing, the study profiled T cell repertoires from fewer than 700 subjects and related those repertoires to cytomegalovirus serostatus. Across around 400 genotyped donors of the cohort, an average of 235,054 unique TCR beta nucleotide sequences per donor were sequenced, and roughly 20% of those sequences were non-productive. All discovery cohort repertoires had been generated using a single sequencing platform. The genetic ancestry cluster associated with self-reported Caucasian donors included approximately 85% of the roughly 400 genotyped donors. In addition to the first cohort of 500 to 850 subjects, a separate validation cohort of some 120 different subjects was used. Alongside the repertoire data, information on donor age, sex, ethnicity and CMV serostatus was compiled. Because of strong linkage in the cohort, roughly five DR-DQ haplotypes were treated as single units for association and clustering. An early release that covered some 640 HLA-typed donors contained around 330 gigabases of sequencing data and about 84 million unique TCR sequences. The study aimed to test whether signatures of past pathogen exposure could be identified by cataloging public T cell receptors. HLA typing covered class I and class II loci at four-digit resolution. In a later analysis, previously published TCR beta repertoires from 666 donors were re-analyzed and high-resolution HLA genotyping was added so that TCR occurrence patterns could be studied. In the later analysis, no new phenotypic data were used to find candidate immune exposures; instead, reliance was placed on TCR beta sequences and their occurrence across donors. A later genetic analysis took genome-wide SNP genotypes for about 60% of the roughly 670 donors and used that subset as a discovery cohort. High-throughput TCR immunosequencing, statistical association of individual TCRs with disease status, and machine learning were combined to predict cytomegalovirus infection status. An earlier analysis of more than 450 of the donors used high-throughput TCR beta sequencing to judge whether each TCR beta V gene segment behaved as functional or pseudogenic. The number of typed donors differed by locus: about 620-640 for A, B, C, DRB1 and DQB1; about 520 for DQA1; over 600 for DPA1; and approximately 450 for DPB1.

About this clone: The antigen it binds to is not known. No base-level quality is on record; no much larger clone is a single base apart.

Trimming takes 2 bases off V and 4 bases off J; junction bases not matched to a gene: 6. The CDR3 has 14 amino acids, counting the end cysteine and phenylalanine. Here the CDR3 DNA is all that survives: 42 bases in frame from base 1. Per the germline V gene, SGHRS is the CDR1 and YFSETQ is the CDR2. The cohort consisted of approximately 690 healthy bone marrow donors. At the time of sampling, every cohort member was nominally healthy, though immune exposures that went unrecorded were likely present. The donor was CMV seropositive and was included in the group of approximately 310 seropositive cohort members. A peripheral blood sample was provided by each donor, and peripheral blood mononuclear cells were used for TCR beta sequencing. The Qiagen DNeasy Blood Extraction Kit was used to extract genomic DNA from the blood cell samples. Preparation of the library involved the immunoSEQ multiplex PCR assay. For the multiplex PCR, a mixture combining 60 forward primers for TCR Vbeta segments and 13 reverse primers for TCR Jbeta segments was used. The CDR3 region of rearranged TCR beta genes was amplified from genomic DNA by a multiplex PCR assay. The Illumina HiSeq System was used to sequence the amplified TCR beta libraries as 87-base-pair reads. The study's own analysis went as follows. A later analysis tallied tens of millions of unique TCR beta chains across the 700 or so repertoires, and approximately 9.9 million of those chains were shared by two or more donors. Raw reads were error-corrected and collapsed into unique sequences with a nearest-neighbor algorithm that merged closely related sequences to remove PCR and sequencing errors. Alignment of CDR3 sequences to IMGT reference sequences was used to assign V, D and J gene segments. For a sequence to be retained, at least a six-nucleotide match to both a V gene segment and a J gene segment was required. A rearrangement counted as productive if the CDR3 had no stop codons and remained in frame with V and J, and every other rearrangement counted as non-productive. CDR3 was defined by IMGT convention, running from the second conserved V-encoded cysteine to the conserved J-encoded phenylalanine. The earlier analysis of some 580 of the donors excluded any sequence lacking an unambiguous match to a single V gene segment. An earlier analysis of over 450 of the donors classified V segments as functional when productive rearrangements were above 56.7% and as segregating when the standard deviation between donors was above 5%. To diagnose cytomegalovirus status from the catalog of TCR beta chain sequences, a statistical classification framework was built. V and J gene assignment, in a later analysis, came from comparing TCR nucleotide sequences with IMGT/GENE-DB human TR gene sequences. A later analysis assigned CDR3 sequences and most-parsimonious VDJ recombination scenarios with the TCRdist pipeline. A later analysis defined each TCR beta chain by its CDR3 amino acid sequence plus V-gene family, and excluded reads lacking a unique V-gene family. To address suspected cross-contamination and a sequencing artifact, a later analysis removed a few hundred highly shared, low-generation-probability nucleotide sequences. A later analysis calculated a clonal expansion index for each public chain from normalized within-repertoire ranks of inferred template counts. A later analysis computed generation probabilities with a VDJ recombination model fitted to out-of-frame rearrangements, and checked the results against IGoR. In a later analysis, TCR-TCR, TCR-HLA and TCR-CMV co-occurrence was scored with hypergeometric tests, and a repertoire-size bias correction was applied to TCR pairs. False discovery rates were estimated in a later analysis by permuting HLA or CMV assignments 20 times. In a later analysis, co-occurring TCRs were grouped with DBSCAN, and TCRdist sequence similarity was added when clustering was performed within HLA-allele-positive subsets. Co-occurrence clustering excluded repertoires with fewer than 30,000 or more than 120,000 public chains, plus five with anomalous nucleotide sharing. In TCRdb, the immuneACCESS table is reduced to in-frame sequences with V and J assigned. These tables do not hold every clone; where another copy was compared, an unresolved V gene accounts for under half, and the others remain unexplained. The DNA gave D and trimming, while V, J and clone size come from that table. In this sample the table shows over 95,000 clones, roughly 76% of which occur a single time. The ten biggest clones cover about 12% of the sample.

Paper-wide results and their limitations: Assigning TCR associations to individual alleles was difficult when HLA alleles, especially DR and DQ, strongly co-occurred. In a later analysis, HLA-associated TCR beta chains were found to be more clonally expanded and to have lower generation probabilities than equally common non-associated chains. In this cohort, only TCR beta chains were sequenced, and detectable features were limited by the absence of alpha or paired-chain data. The presence/absence analyses assumed that sequencing depth was roughly uniform across donors, and that assumption may not be true. The study gave a list of 150 to 200 TCR beta chains associated with cytomegalovirus. A later analysis found that TCR association rates varied across HLA loci, with DRB1 alleles showing the most associated TCRs and HLA-C alleles the fewest. Because HLA typing was unavailable for some donors at each locus, only the typed subset was used in association tests. Correlated functional status among segregating V segments might reflect linkage disequilibrium, but an unknown experimental factor could not be ruled out. Over 15 rarely observed V segments, including chromosome 9 orphons, were excluded from the earlier analysis of about 500 of the donors because counts were too low. A cluster of highly shared sequence variants was judged likely to be a technical artifact of the sequencing pipeline. Specific HLA alleles were associated with over 15,000 TCR beta sequences at a false discovery rate of 0.05 in a later analysis. According to a later analysis, most CMV-associated TCR beta chains appeared to be HLA-restricted, and the HLA associations seemed to be driven largely by CMV exposure. The classifier was reported to diagnose cytomegalovirus status with high specificity and sensitivity in both the original and validation cohorts. Broadly in line with IMGT annotations, most TCR beta V segments showed up in productive rearrangements about 87% or about 30% of the time in an earlier analysis of 450 to 600 of the donors. The authors suggested that the approach could potentially be generalized to other disease states and immunological phenotypes. For the cohort, immune exposure information was limited to CMV serostatus. In a later analysis, several top co-occurrence clusters were reported to appear linked to parvovirus B19, influenza, CMV and Epstein-Barr virus. Across donors, most TCR sequences were observed very rarely, whereas some public TCRs were present in many individuals. According to a later genetic analysis, donors in an Asian-associated ancestry cluster had fewer N-insertions in productive TCRs than the roughly 660-donor mean. Three of the identified cytomegalovirus-associated TCR beta chains were confirmed in vitro to be specific for cytomegalovirus antigens. The 87-base-pair reads could not distinguish some IMGT-functional V segments, including TRBV6-2 and TRBV6-3, so those segments were excluded. A further reported finding was that TCR beta sequences accurately predicted the HLA-A and HLA-B alleles for most subjects in the first cohort. An association between a missense DCLRE1C variant and V-gene and J-gene trimming of TCR beta chains was found in a later genetic analysis and replicated in an independent cohort.

Sequencing input: PBMCs. The rearrangement joined TRBV5-1 to TRBJ2-7; TRBD2 matches 7 bases in the middle. This TCR came from a middle-aged woman in good health and CMV-seropositive. The CDR3 sequence is CASSLESSGYEQYF. The nucleotides are TGCGCCAGCAGCTTAGAGTCTAGCGGATACGAGCAGTACTTC.